This T cell receptor beta chain appears in the sequencing data of a study of preoperative IRX-2 immunotherapy in early breast cancer. Clones were sequenced by immunoSEQ multiplex PCR, and TCRdb holds only the in-frame ones, with some missing. The data show tens of thousands of clones, with about 81% seen just once and 1% to 1.5% held by the top ten. The CDR3 is 15 amino acids. V lost 7 bases and J 5 bases, leaving 21 bases between the germline ends. Germline V gene sequence: CDR1 MNHGY, CDR2 SAAAGT. Treatment described: preoperative locoregional IRX-2 cytokine immunotherapy. Patients received preoperative, locoregional IRX-2 cytokine immunotherapy in a phase Ib study.

The source is a human donor with breast cancer. This specimen consisted of lymph node tissue, obtained after IRX-2 immunotherapy. The chain employs TRBV6-8 and TRBJ2-7; the D gene is possibly TRBD1 (7 bases). CDR3 DNA sequence: TGTGCCAGCACTCAGGGGGATCGGGGGAACCACGAGCAGTACTTC. This sequence encodes CASTQGDRGNHEQYF.